This is a list of T cell receptor beta chains from one sample in a study of a mutant IDH1 vaccine in newly diagnosed glioma. Method: immunoSEQ multiplex PCR; TCRdb's copy keeps in-frame clones and lacks some. The sample holds around 92,000 clones, 83% seen once. Sequencing was performed on PBMCs, taken from a glioma patient treated with radiotherapy, temozolomide or both. The receptors were sampled from a woman in her forties or fifties with glioma. CDR3s include the opening cysteine and the closing phenylalanine or tryptophan. Fields, in order: clone size, V gene, D gene, J gene, CDR3 DNA, CDR3 protein. The D gene is left open where the match is weak. Some rows have no size entry. The others give once, few or many, or a class for an expanded clone.

clone size: once
V gene: TRBV7-9
D gene: TRBD1
J gene: TRBJ2-7
CDR3 DNA: TGTGCCAGCTACCCGAGCGGACAGGGGGCCGAGCAGTACTTC
CDR3 protein: CASYPSGQGAEQYF

clone size: .
V gene: TRBV5-1
D gene: .
J gene: TRBJ1-5
CDR3 DNA: TGCGCCAGCAGCTTGGGGGGCAGCAATCAGCCCCAGCATTTT
CDR3 protein: CASSLGGSNQPQHF

clone size: .
V gene: TRBV27
D gene: TRBD2
J gene: TRBJ2-2
CDR3 DNA: TGTGCCAGCAGTTTATTCGGAACGGGAGGCGCGGTGGGGCTGTTTTTT
CDR3 protein: CASSLFGTGGAVGLFF

clone size: .
V gene: TRBV5-1
D gene: .
J gene: TRBJ1-2
CDR3 DNA: TGCGCCAGCAGCCCACGGACAGACTTGGGGTATGGCTACACCTTC
CDR3 protein: CASSPRTDLGYGYTF

clone size: .
V gene: TRBV5-1
D gene: TRBD1
J gene: TRBJ1-4
CDR3 DNA: TGCGCCAGCAGCCGGGACAGTAATGAAAAACTGTTTTTT
CDR3 protein: CASSRDSNEKLFF

clone size: .
V gene: TRBV5-1
D gene: TRBD1
J gene: TRBJ2-6
CDR3 DNA: TGCGCCAGCAGCTTGAGCGGGACAGGGTTTGGCGGGGCCAACGTCCTGACTTTC
CDR3 protein: CASSLSGTGFGGANVLTF

clone size: .
V gene: TRBV4-3
D gene: TRBD2
J gene: TRBJ2-7
CDR3 DNA: TGCGCCAGCAGCCAACTTAGCGGGGTCTCCTACGAGCAGTACTTC
CDR3 protein: CASSQLSGVSYEQYF

clone size: .
V gene: TRBV28
D gene: .
J gene: TRBJ1-2
CDR3 DNA: TGTGCCAGCTCTACCGCAGGAAACTATGGCTACACCTTC
CDR3 protein: CASSTAGNYGYTF

clone size: .
V gene: TRBV2
D gene: TRBD1
J gene: TRBJ1-3
CDR3 DNA: TGTGCCAGCAGTGTAGGGACAGGGTACATTGCCTCTGGAAACACCATATATTTT
CDR3 protein: CASSVGTGYIASGNTIYF

clone size: .
V gene: TRBV7-2
D gene: .
J gene: TRBJ1-6
CDR3 DNA: TGTGCCAGCAGCTTAGGGACGGGGGGGGAGGTGAGTTCACCCCTCCACTTT
CDR3 protein: CASSLGTGGEVSSPLHF

clone size: .
V gene: TRBV9
D gene: TRBD1
J gene: TRBJ1-2
CDR3 DNA: TGTGCCAGCAGCGGCTCAGGGGGCGAAGATGGCTACACCTTC
CDR3 protein: CASSGSGGEDGYTF

clone size: once
V gene: TRBV5-1
D gene: TRBD2
J gene: TRBJ2-3
CDR3 DNA: TGCGCCAGCAGCTTGCGGACTAGCGGGGGGACAGATACGCAGTATTTT
CDR3 protein: CASSLRTSGGTDTQYF

clone size: .
V gene: TRBV20-1
D gene: .
J gene: TRBJ1-2
CDR3 DNA: TGCAGTGCCTTGACAGGAAATGGCTACACCTTC
CDR3 protein: CSALTGNGYTF

clone size: few
V gene: TRBV9
D gene: .
J gene: TRBJ1-1
CDR3 DNA: TGTGCCAGCAGCGAAATTTCAGGGATCACTGAAGCTTTCTTT
CDR3 protein: CASSEISGITEAFF

clone size: .
V gene: TRBV18
D gene: .
J gene: TRBJ1-2
CDR3 DNA: TGTGCCAGCTCACCAGACAGGAACTATGGCTACACCTTC
CDR3 protein: CASSPDRNYGYTF

clone size: .
V gene: TRBV9
D gene: .
J gene: TRBJ1-1
CDR3 DNA: TGTGCCAGCAGCGAGAGTGGACAGTACACTGAAGCTTTCTTT
CDR3 protein: CASSESGQYTEAFF